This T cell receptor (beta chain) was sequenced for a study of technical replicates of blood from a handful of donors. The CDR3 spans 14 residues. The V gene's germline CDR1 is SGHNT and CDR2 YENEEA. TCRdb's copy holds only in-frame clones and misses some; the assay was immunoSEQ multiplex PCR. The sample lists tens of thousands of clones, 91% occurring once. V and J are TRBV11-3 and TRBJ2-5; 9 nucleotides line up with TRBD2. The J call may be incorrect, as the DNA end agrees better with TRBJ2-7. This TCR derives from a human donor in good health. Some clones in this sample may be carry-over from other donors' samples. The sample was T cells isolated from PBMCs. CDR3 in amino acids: CASSLDSGSYEQYF. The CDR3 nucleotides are TGTGCCAGCAGCTTAGATAGCGGGAGCTACGAGCAGTACTTC.